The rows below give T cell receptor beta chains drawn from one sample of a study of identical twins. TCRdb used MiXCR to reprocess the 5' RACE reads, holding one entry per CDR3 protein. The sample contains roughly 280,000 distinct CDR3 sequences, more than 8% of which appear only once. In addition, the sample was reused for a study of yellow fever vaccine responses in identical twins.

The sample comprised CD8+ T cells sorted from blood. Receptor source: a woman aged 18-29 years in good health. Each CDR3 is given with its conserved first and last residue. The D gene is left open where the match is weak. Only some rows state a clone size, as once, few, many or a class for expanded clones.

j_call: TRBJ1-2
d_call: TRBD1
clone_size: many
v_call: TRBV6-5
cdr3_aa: CASSYSTRDRGSLNYGYTF
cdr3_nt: TGTGCCAGCAGTTACTCCACCCGGGACAGGGGCTCCCTCAACTATGGCTACACCTTC

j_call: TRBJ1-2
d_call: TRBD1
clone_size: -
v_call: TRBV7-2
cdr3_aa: CASSLVPGQPYGYTF
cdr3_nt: TGTGCCAGCAGCTTAGTCCCGGGACAGCCTTATGGCTACACCTTC

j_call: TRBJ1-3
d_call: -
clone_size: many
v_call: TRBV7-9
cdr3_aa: CASSSRVRDAGNTIYF
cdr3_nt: TGTGCCAGCAGCTCCCGTGTGAGGGACGCTGGAAACACCATATATTTT

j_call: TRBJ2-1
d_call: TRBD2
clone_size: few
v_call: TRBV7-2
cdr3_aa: CASSPSSGGAWNEQFF
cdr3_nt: TGTGCCAGCAGCCCAAGTAGCGGGGGTGCTTGGAATGAGCAGTTCTTC

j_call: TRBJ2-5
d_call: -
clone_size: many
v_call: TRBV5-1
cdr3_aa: CASSQNLETQYF
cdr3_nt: TGCGCCAGCAGCCAGAATTTAGAGACCCAGTACTTC

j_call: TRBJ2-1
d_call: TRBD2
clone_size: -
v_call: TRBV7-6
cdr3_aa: CASSLLTSGTSGSIFYNEQFF
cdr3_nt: TGTGCCAGCAGCTTACTGACCTCCGGGACTAGCGGGAGCATCTTCTACAATGAGCAGTTCTTC

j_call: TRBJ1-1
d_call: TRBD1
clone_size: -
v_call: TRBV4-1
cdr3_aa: CASTGENTEAFF
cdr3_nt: TGCGCCAGTACAGGGGAGAACACTGAAGCTTTCTTT

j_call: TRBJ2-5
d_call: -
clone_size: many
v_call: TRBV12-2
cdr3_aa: CASRLPSGSSETQYF
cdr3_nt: TGTGCAAGTCGCTTGCCTAGCGGGAGTTCAGAGACCCAGTACTTC

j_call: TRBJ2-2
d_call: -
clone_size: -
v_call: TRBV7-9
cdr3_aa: CASSPGVGTGELFF
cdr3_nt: TGTGCCAGCAGCCCAGGGGTTGGCACCGGGGAGCTGTTTTTT

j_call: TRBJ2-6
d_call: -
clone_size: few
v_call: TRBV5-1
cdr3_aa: CASSAGGLGANVLTF
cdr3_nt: TGCGCCAGCAGCGCCGGGGGCTTAGGGGCCAACGTCCTGACTTTC

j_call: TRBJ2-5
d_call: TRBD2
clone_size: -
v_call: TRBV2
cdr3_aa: CASPLSGGRTQYF
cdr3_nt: TGTGCCAGCCCCCTCTCTGGCGGGAGGACCCAGTACTTC

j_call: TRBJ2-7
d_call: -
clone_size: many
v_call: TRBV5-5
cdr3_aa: CASSLVSGLVEQYF
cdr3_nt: TGTGCCAGCAGCTTGGTTTCAGGGCTGGTGGAGCAGTACTTC

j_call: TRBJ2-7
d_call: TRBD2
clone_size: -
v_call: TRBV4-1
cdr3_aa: CASSHPRSGGSYEQYF
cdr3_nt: TGCGCCAGCAGCCACCCCCGAAGCGGGGGATCCTACGAGCAGTACTTC

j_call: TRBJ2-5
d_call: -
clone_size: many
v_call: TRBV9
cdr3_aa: CASSVDGVPEQTQYF
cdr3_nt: TGTGCCAGCAGCGTAGACGGAGTTCCCGAGCAGACCCAGTACTTC

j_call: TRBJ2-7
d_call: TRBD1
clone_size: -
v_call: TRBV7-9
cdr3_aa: CASSLPGQDTYEQYF
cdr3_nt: TGTGCCAGCAGCTTACCGGGACAGGATACCTACGAGCAGTACTTC

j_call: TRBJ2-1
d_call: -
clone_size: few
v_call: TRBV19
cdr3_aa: CASSISPGFHEQFF
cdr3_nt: TGTGCCAGTAGTATTTCCCCGGGATTCCATGAGCAGTTCTTC

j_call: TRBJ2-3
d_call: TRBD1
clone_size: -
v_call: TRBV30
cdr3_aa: CAWKGATDTQYF
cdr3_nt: TGTGCCTGGAAGGGGGCCACAGATACGCAGTATTTT

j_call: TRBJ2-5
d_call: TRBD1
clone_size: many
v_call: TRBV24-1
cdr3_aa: CATGPPGTGLKETQYF
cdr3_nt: TGTGCCACCGGTCCCCCAGGGACAGGGTTGAAAGAGACCCAGTACTTC

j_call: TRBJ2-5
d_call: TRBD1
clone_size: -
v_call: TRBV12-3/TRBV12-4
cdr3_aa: CASSLWTGGEGQETQYF
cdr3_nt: TGTGCCAGCAGTTTGTGGACAGGGGGCGAAGGCCAAGAGACCCAGTACTTC

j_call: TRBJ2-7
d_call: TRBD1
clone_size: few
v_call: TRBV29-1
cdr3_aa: CSVDSDQTGVEQYF
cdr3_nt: TGCAGCGTGGACTCCGACCAGACAGGGGTCGAGCAGTACTTC